Each of the 15 T cell receptor beta chains below was sequenced from the same sample in a study of shared clonotypes between healthy human individuals. The assay was immunoSEQ multiplex PCR, and TCRdb's table has in-frame clones only and misses some. The sample contains roughly 1,800,000 clones, less than 95% of which appear only once. CD45RO-negative CD8 cells positively selected for CCR7 made up the naive population, which excluded terminally differentiated effector memory CD45RA+ cells. Sequencing was carried out using naive CD8+ T cells sorted from blood. All receptors come from a man between 18 and 35 years old in good health.

V and J are TRBV27 and TRBJ2-3, with 7 bases lining up with TRBD2. Germline lookup yields CDR1 MNHEY and CDR2 SMNVEV (reference sequence). V shed 0 bases, J shed 5 bases, and the junction held 5 bases outside the gene matches. This CDR3 is built from 15 residues. DNA for the CDR3: TGTGCCAGCAGTTTATCGGCGGGAGTTGTAGATACGCAGTATTTT. This codes for CASSLSAGVVDTQYF.

This clone was recorded once. The chain links TRBV4-3 to TRBJ1-5, with D possibly TRBD1 on 5 matching bases. Germline values: CDR1 LGHNA, CDR2 YSLEER. The CDR3 extends over 16 amino acids. V was cut by 0 bases and J by 7 bases, with 16 bases left in between. The CDR3 region is CASSQDPPGRGQPQHF. DNA of the CDR3: TGCGCCAGCAGCCAAGATCCCCCAGGGCGAGGGCAGCCCCAGCATTTT.

This sequence joins TRBV28 and TRBJ1-2; no definite D call. The CDR3 has 13 residues. Trimming shortened V by 5 bases and J by 6 bases, and 13 bases separated the two germline ends. The germline V gene has CDR1 MDHEN and CDR2 SYDVKM. DNA of the CDR3: TGTGCCAGCAGTCCATGGGAGTCCCATGGCTACACCTTC. It codes for CASSPWESHGYTF.

Of note for this clone: Other DNA sequences in the sample encode the same CDR3. The chain has TRBV7-9 and TRBJ2-5; unclear D gene. The CDR3 covers 11 residues. Germline V gene lookup returns CDR1 SEHNR and CDR2 FQNEAQ (reference sequence). The V end was cut by 3 bases, the J end by 5 bases, with 4 bases between. The CDR3 reads CASSFAETQYF. In DNA, the CDR3 is TGTGCCAGCAGCTTTGCGGAGACCCAGTACTTC.

This chain uses TRBV9 with TRBJ2-7; TRBD2 agrees at 7 bases. CDR1 and CDR2 (germline): SGDLS, YYNGEE. Germline trimming cut 0 bases from V and 3 bases from J; bases unmatched to any gene: 3. CDR3 length: 14 amino acids. The chain's CDR3 is CASSVAGDYYEQYF. CDR3 coding DNA: TGTGCCAGCAGCGTAGCGGGGGACTACTACGAGCAGTACTTC.

J is TRBJ1-6 and V is TRBV9, with a tentative D call TRBD1 (6 bases). Germline-derived CDR1 and CDR2 are SGDLS and YYNGEE. The V and J ends lost 3 bases and 0 bases respectively, with 10 bases between them. This CDR3 has 16 residues. CDR3 protein: CASSDTGSSYNSPLHF. The CDR3, as DNA: TGTGCCAGCAGCGATACAGGGAGCTCCTATAATTCACCCCTCCACTTT.

The genes are TRBV29-1 and TRBJ2-2; D uncertain. Trimming took 6 bases from V and 7 from J, leaving 9 bases between them. The CDR3 length is 11 residues. Looked up from germline, CDR1 is SQVTM and CDR2 is ANQGSEA. The CDR3: CSVLGFGELFF. The CDR3, as DNA: TGCAGCGTCCTCGGTTTCGGGGAGCTGTTTTTT.

The gene calls are TRBV6-5 and TRBJ1-5; D not resolved. CDR3 length: 13 amino acids. The V and J ends lost 2 bases and 2 bases respectively, with 4 bases between them. Germline loops: CDR1 MNHEY, CDR2 SVGAGI. The CDR3 sequence is CASSYVGNQPQHF. The CDR3 DNA is TGTGCCAGCAGTTACGTCGGCAATCAGCCCCAGCATTTT.

The chain recombines TRBV28 with TRBJ1-3, with 8 bases fitting TRBD1. This CDR3 is built from 15 residues. CDR1 and CDR2 from the germline V gene are MDHEN and SYDVKM. The ends lost 2 bases at V and 2 bases at J; junction bases unmatched: 2. This chain's CDR3 is CASSLATGAGNTIYF. In DNA, the CDR3 is TGTGCCAGCAGTTTAGCGACAGGGGCTGGAAACACCATATATTTT.

V is TRBV6-5 and J is TRBJ1-5; a possible D gene is TRBD1 (5 bases). CDR1 and CDR2 (germline): MNHEY, SVGAGI. The V end was cut by 10 bases, the J end by 3 bases, with 13 bases between. The CDR3 extends over 13 amino acids. As DNA, the CDR3 is TGTGCCACCCGGTTGGGGGTCAATCAGCCCCAGCATTTT. Amino acid sequence: CATRLGVNQPQHF.

The rearrangement links TRBV28 to TRBJ1-1; weak D call: TRBD1 (5 bases). The CDR3 totals 15 residues. The germline gives CDR1 MDHEN, CDR2 SYDVKM. V lost 3 bases to trimming and J lost 2 bases, with 13 bases between them. The CDR3 region is CASSFFSDSNTEAFF. DNA of the CDR3: TGTGCCAGCAGTTTTTTTTCTGACAGCAACACTGAAGCTTTCTTT.

The rearrangement links TRBV27 to TRBJ2-7, with 10 positions matching TRBD1. Germline assignment: CDR1 MNHEY and CDR2 SMNVEV (reference sequence). V gave up 5 bases and J gave up 2 bases; unmatched junction bases: 3. The CDR3 sequence is 14 residues long. The CDR3 nucleotides are TGTGCCAGCAGTGTCGGACAGGGGGCCTACGAGCAGTACTTC. This encodes CASSVGQGAYEQYF.

The chain carries TRBV2 and TRBJ1-5; TRBD1 aligns across 9 bases. The V gene's germline CDR1 is SNHLY and CDR2 FYNNEI. This CDR3 is built from 17 residues. Trimming at V came to 4 bases and at J to 0 bases, leaving 7 bases not matched to a gene. CDR3 protein: CASSGPGQGLSNQPQHF. CDR3 nucleotides: TGTGCCAGCAGTGGCCCGGGACAGGGACTTAGCAATCAGCCCCAGCATTTT.

As concerns this clone: Other DNA sequences in this sample translate to the same CDR3. V gene TRBV27 combines with J gene TRBJ2-7, with D maybe TRBD1 (5 bases). Trimming took 4 bases from V and 1 from J, leaving 8 bases between them. The CDR3 has 13 amino acids. Germline CDR1 and CDR2: MNHEY and SMNVEV (reference sequence). CDR3 sequence reads: CASSYQGSYEQYF. In nucleotides, the CDR3 is TGTGCCAGCAGTTATCAGGGTTCCTACGAGCAGTACTTC.

The V and J genes are TRBV27 and TRBJ2-3, with 12 nucleotides matching TRBD2. The CDR3 is made up of 17 amino acids. Germline loops: CDR1 MNHEY, CDR2 SMNVEV (reference sequence). The junction had 7 bases not matched to a gene; V was cut back by 2 bases and J by 4 bases. The CDR3 is CASSLIASGRDPDTQYF. CDR3 nucleotides: TGTGCCAGCAGTTTAATAGCTAGCGGGAGGGACCCAGATACGCAGTATTTT.